The present T cell receptor (beta chain) was sequenced within a study of PD-1 blockade in mismatch repair-deficient tumors. In the study overall: Enrolled about 2012-2016, patients had progressing, pretreated mismatch repair-deficient cancers of approximately 13 types.

This clone was seen a few times. The target antigen is unknown. The germline V gene encodes CDR1 SEHNR and CDR2 FQNEAQ (reference sequence). The ends were cut back, 2 bases at V and 0 bases at J, with 7 bases in the middle. CDR3 length equals 15 residues. The table came from immunoSEQ multiplex PCR; TCRdb's copy has only in-frame clones and leaves some out. This repertoire shows approximately 50,000 clones, approximately 80% found once; its top ten account for around 3.4%. PCR or immunohistochemistry showed mismatch repair deficiency in every enrolled patient. Overall study results and limits: After pembrolizumab, tumor-resident clones rose rapidly, then generally contracted before radiologic responses.

Specimen: peripheral blood, collected 4 weeks after starting pembrolizumab. The sequence derives from an adult with mismatch repair-deficient cancer. The chain has TRBV7-9 and TRBJ2-2, with D perhaps TRBD2 (6 bases). CDR3 coding DNA: TGTGCCAGCAGCTTACGGGAGACGAACACCGGGGAGCTGTTTTTT. This encodes CASSLRETNTGELFF.